The TCR beta chain under discussion was sequenced for a study of T-cell memory formation after mild COVID-19. TCRdb analysed the 5' RACE reads with MiXCR anew, one entry per CDR3 protein. This sample carries hundreds of thousands of distinct CDR3 sequences, 15% of them seen once, and the ten largest clones take approximately 20%. The CDR3 covers 14 residues. Per the germline V gene, CDR1 is LNHDA and CDR2 is SQIVND (reference sequence). Trimming took off 6 bases at V and 3 bases at J, with 13 bases between the two ends. This clonotype appeared a few times. Specimen: PBMCs or a T cell subset sorted from them (not recorded which). The V call is TRBV19, the J call TRBJ2-3; D might be TRBD2 (6 bases). The TCR originated in a man aged 18 to 35 who had mild COVID-19 (a few samples of this study predate the infection). Cell type and time point are not known. This chain's CDR3 is CASSGGAPTDTQYF. The CDR3 bases are TGTGCCAGTAGCGGCGGGGCGCCGACAGATACGCAGTATTTT. The entire variable domain, with the rest obtained from reference TRBV19 and TRBJ2-3, is as follows: DGGITQSPKYLFRKEGQNVTLSCEQNLNHDAMYWYRQDPGQGLRLIYYSQIVNDFQKGDIAEGYSVSREKKESFPLTVTSAQKNPTAFYLCASSGGAPTDTQYFGPGTRLTVL.